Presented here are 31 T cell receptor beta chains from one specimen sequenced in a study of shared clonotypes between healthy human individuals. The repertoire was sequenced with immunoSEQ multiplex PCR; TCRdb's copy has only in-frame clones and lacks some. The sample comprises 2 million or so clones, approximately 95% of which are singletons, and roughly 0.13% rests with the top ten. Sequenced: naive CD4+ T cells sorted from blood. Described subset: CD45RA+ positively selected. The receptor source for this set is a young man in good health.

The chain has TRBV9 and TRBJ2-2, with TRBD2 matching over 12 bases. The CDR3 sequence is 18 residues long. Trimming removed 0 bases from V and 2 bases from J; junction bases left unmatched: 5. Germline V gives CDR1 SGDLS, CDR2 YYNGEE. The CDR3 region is CASSVGASGRENTGELFF. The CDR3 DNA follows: TGTGCCAGCAGCGTAGGTGCTAGCGGGAGGGAAAACACCGGGGAGCTGTTTTTT.

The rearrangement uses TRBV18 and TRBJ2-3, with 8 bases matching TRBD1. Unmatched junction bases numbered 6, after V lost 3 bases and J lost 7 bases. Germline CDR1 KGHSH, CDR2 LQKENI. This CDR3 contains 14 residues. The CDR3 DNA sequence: TGTGCCAGCTCACCCGAGACAGGGGTGAATACGCAGTATTTT. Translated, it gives CASSPETGVNTQYF.

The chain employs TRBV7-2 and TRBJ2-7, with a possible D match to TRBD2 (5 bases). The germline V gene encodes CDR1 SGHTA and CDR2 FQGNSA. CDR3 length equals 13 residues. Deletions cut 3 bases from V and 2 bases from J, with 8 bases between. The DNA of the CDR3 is TGTGCCAGCAGCTTCCGGGGAACCTACGAGCAGTACTTC. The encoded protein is CASSFRGTYEQYF.

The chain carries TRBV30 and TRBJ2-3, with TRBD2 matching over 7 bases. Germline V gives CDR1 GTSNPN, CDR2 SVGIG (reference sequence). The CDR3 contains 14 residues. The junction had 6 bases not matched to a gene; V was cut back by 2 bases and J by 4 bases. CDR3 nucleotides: TGTGCCTGGAGTCCCGGGGGGAGTGCAGATACGCAGTATTTT. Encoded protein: CAWSPGGSADTQYF.

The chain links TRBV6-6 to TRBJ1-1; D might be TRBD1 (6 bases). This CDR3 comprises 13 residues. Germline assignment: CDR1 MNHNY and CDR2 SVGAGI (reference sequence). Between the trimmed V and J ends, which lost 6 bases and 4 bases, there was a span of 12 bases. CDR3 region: CASRPGQITEAFF. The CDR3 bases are TGTGCCAGCAGGCCGGGACAAATCACTGAAGCTTTCTTT.

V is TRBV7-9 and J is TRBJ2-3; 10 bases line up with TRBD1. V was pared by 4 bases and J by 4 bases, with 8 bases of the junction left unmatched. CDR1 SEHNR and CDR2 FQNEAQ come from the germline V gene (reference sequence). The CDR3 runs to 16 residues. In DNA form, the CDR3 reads TGTGCCAGCAGCTCACCCTCCGGGACAGGGGCAGATACGCAGTATTTT. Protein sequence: CASSSPSGTGADTQYF.

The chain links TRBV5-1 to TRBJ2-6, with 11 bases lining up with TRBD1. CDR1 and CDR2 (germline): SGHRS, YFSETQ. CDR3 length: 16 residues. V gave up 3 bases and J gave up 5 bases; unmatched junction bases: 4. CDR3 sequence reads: CASSSRTGGRANVLTF. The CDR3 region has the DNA TGCGCCAGCAGCTCCAGGACAGGGGGCCGGGCCAACGTCCTGACTTTC. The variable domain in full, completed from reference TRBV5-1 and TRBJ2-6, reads KAGVTQTPRYLIKTRGQQVTLSCSPISGHRSVSWYQQTPGQGLQFLFEYFSETQRNKGNFPGRFSGRQFSNSRSEMNVSTLELGDSALYLCASSSRTGGRANVLTFGAGSRLTVL.

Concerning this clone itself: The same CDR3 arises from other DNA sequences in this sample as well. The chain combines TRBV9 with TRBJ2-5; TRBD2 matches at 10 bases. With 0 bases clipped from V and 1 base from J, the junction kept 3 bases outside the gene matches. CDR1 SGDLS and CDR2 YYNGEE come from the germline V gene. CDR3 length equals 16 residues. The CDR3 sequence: CASSVAQRGGQETQYF. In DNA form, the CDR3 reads TGTGCCAGCAGCGTAGCTCAGCGGGGGGGCCAAGAGACCCAGTACTTC.

The CDR3 sequence is CASSPAGQGAFGYTF. The CDR3 DNA reads as TGTGCCAGCTCACCGGCGGGACAGGGGGCGTTTGGCTACACCTTC. The J gene is TRBJ1-2, the V gene TRBV18; 12 nucleotides match TRBD1. The CDR3 covers 15 residues. The V gene's germline CDR1 is KGHSH and CDR2 LQKENI. Trimming took 3 bases from V and 7 from J; bases not matched to a gene: 6.

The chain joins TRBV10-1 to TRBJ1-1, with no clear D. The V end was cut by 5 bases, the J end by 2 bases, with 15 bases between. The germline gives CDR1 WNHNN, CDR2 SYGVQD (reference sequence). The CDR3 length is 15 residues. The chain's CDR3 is CASSLKRTVNTEAFF. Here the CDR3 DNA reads TGCGCCAGCAGTCTTAAACGGACTGTTAACACTGAAGCTTTCTTT.

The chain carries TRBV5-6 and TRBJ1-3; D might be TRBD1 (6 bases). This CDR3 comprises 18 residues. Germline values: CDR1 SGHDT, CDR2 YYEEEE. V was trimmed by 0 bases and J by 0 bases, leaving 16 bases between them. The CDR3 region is CASSLGRGSSPSGNTIYF. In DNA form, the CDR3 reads TGTGCCAGCAGCTTGGGGAGGGGGTCTTCGCCCTCTGGAAACACCATATATTTT. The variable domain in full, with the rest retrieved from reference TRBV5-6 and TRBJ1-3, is DAGVTQSPTHLIKTRGQQVTLRCSPKSGHDTVSWYQQALGQGPQFIFQYYEEEERQRGNFPDRFSGHQFPNYSSELNVNALLLGDSALYLCASSLGRGSSPSGNTIYFGEGSWLTVV.

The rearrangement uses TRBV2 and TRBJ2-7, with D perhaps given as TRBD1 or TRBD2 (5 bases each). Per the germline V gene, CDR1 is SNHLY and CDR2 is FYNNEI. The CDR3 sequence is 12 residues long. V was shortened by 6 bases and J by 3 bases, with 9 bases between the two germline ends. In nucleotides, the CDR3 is TGTGCCAGCAGGAGGGACGGCTACGAGCAGTACTTC. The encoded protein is CASRRDGYEQYF.

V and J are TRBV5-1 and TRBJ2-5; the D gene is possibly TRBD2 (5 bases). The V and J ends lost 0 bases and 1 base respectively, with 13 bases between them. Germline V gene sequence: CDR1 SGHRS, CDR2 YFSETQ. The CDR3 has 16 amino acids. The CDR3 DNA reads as TGCGCCAGCAGCTTGGCCCCAATCGAGGGCCAAGAGACCCAGTACTTC. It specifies CASSLAPIEGQETQYF. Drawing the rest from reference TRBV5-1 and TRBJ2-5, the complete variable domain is KAGVTQTPRYLIKTRGQQVTLSCSPISGHRSVSWYQQTPGQGLQFLFEYFSETQRNKGNFPGRFSGRQFSNSRSEMNVSTLELGDSALYLCASSLAPIEGQETQYFGPGTRLLVL.

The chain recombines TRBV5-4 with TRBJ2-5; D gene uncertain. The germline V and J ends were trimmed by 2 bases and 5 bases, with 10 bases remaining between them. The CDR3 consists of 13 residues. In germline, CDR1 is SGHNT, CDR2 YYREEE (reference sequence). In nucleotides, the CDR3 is TGTGCCAGCAGCTTACCTGGGATGGAGACCCAGTACTTC. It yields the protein CASSLPGMETQYF.

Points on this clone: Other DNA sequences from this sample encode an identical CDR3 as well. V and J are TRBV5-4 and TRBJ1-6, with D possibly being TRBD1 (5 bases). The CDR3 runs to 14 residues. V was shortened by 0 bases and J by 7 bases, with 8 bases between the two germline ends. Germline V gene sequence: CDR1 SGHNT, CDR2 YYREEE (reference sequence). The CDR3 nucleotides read TGTGCCAGCAGCTTGGACAGGCACAATTCACCCCTCCACTTT. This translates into CASSLDRHNSPLHF.

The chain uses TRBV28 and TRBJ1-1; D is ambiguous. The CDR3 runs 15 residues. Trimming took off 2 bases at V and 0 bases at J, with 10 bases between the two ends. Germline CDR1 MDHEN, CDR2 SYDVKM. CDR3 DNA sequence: TGTGCCAGCAGTTTACAGCGGCCCATGAACACTGAAGCTTTCTTT. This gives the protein CASSLQRPMNTEAFF.

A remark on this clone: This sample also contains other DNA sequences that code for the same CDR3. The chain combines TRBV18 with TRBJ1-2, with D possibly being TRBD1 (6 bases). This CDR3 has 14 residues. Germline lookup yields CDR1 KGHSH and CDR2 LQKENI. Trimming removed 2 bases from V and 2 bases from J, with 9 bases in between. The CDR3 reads CASSPGQINYGYTF. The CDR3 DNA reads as TGTGCCAGCTCACCAGGACAGATAAACTATGGCTACACCTTC.

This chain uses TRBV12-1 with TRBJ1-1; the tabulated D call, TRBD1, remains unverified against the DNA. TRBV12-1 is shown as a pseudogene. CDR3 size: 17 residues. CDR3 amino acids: CASSFRPGGEKNTEAFF. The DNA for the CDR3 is TGTGCCAGCAGCTTTCGTCCAGGGGGCGAGAAGAACACTGAAGCTTTCTTT.

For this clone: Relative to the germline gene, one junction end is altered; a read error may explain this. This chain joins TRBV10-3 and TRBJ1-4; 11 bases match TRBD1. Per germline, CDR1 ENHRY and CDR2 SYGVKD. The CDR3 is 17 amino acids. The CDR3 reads CASSADPGQGANEKLFF. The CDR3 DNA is TGTGCCAGCAGTGCGGACCCGGGACAGGGGGCTAATGAAAAACTGTTTTTT.

The CDR3 here is CASSLLGGHSPLHF. For the CDR3, the DNA is TGTGCCAGCAGTTTATTAGGGGGCCATTCACCCCTCCACTTT. The rearrangement uses TRBV27 and TRBJ1-6; the match to TRBD1 covers 7 bases. The V segment lost 1 base and the J segment 8 bases; nucleotides outside the gene matches: 2. CDR3 length: 14 amino acids. The germline V gene has CDR1 MNHEY and CDR2 SMNVEV (reference sequence).

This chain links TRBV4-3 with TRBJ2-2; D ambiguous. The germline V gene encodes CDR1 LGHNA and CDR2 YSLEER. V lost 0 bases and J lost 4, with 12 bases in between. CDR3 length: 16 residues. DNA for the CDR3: TGCGCCAGCAGCCAAGATTCAGGACGTGGCACCGGGGAGCTGTTTTTT. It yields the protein CASSQDSGRGTGELFF.

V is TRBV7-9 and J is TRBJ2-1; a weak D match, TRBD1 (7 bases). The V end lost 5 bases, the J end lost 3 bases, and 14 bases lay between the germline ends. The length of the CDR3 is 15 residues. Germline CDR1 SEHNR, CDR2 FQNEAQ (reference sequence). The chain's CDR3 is CASSPRQGLYNEQFF. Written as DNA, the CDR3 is TGTGCCAGCAGCCCTCGACAGGGACTCTACAATGAGCAGTTCTTC.

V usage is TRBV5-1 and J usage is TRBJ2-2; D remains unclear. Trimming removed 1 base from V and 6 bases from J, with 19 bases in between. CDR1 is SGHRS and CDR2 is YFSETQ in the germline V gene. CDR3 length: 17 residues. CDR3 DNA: TGCGCCAGCAGCTTGAGTGTTCCGGGTGGAGAGGCCGGGGAGCTGTTTTTT. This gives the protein CASSLSVPGGEAGELFF.

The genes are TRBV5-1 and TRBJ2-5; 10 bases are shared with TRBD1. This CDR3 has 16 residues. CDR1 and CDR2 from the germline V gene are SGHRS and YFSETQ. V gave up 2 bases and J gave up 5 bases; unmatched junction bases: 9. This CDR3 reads CASSLSRTGGSETQYF. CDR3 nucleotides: TGCGCCAGCAGCTTATCAAGGACAGGGGGAAGTGAGACCCAGTACTTC.

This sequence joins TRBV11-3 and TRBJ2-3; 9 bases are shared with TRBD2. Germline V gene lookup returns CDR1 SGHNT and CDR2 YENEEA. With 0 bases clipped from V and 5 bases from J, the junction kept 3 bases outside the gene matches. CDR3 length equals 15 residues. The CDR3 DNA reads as TGTGCCAGCAGCTTAGATGGAGCGGGAGGAGATACGCAGTATTTT. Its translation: CASSLDGAGGDTQYF.

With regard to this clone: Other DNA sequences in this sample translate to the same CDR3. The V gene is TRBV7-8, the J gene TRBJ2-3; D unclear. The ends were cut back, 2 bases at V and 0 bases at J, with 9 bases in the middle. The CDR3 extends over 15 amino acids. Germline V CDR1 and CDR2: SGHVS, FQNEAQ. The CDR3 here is CASSLQGVSTDTQYF. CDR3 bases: TGTGCCAGCAGCTTACAAGGAGTTAGCACAGATACGCAGTATTTT. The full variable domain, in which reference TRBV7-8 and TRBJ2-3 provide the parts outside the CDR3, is GAGVSQSPRYKVAKRGQDVALRCDPISGHVSLFWYQQALGQGPEFLTYFQNEAQLDKSGLPSDRFFAERPEGSVSTLKIQRTQQEDSAVYLCASSLQGVSTDTQYFGPGTRLTVL.

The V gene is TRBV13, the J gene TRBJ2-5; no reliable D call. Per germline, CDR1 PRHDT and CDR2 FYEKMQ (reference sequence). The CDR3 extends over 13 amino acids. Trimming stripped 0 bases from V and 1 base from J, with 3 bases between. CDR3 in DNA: TGTGCCAGCAGCTTAGGATCCCAAGAGACCCAGTACTTC. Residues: CASSLGSQETQYF. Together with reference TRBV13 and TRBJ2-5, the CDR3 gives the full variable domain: AAGVIQSPRHLIKEKRETATLKCYPIPRHDTVYWYQQGPGQDPQFLISFYEKMQSDKGSIPDRFSAQQFSDYHSELNMSSLELGDSALYFCASSLGSQETQYFGPGTRLLVL.

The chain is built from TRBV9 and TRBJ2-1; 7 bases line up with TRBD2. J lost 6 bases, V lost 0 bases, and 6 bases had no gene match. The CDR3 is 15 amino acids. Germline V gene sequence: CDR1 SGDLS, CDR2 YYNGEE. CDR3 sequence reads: CASSVEAGYPNEQFF. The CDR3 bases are TGTGCCAGCAGCGTAGAAGCGGGGTACCCCAATGAGCAGTTCTTC.

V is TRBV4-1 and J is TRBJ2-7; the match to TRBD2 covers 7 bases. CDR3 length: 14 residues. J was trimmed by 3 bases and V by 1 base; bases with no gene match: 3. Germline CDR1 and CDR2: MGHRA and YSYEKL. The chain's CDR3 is CASSQVAGVYEQYF. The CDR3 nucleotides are TGCGCCAGCAGCCAAGTGGCGGGGGTCTACGAGCAGTACTTC.

CDR3 in DNA: TGCGCCAGCAGCTTGACGCCAGGGGCTCACGAGCAGTACTTC. Protein sequence: CASSLTPGAHEQYF. This chain links TRBV5-1 with TRBJ2-7; maybe TRBD1 (6 bases). V was pared by 1 base and J by 5 bases, with 13 bases between. CDR3 length: 14 amino acids. CDR1 SGHRS and CDR2 YFSETQ come from the germline V gene.

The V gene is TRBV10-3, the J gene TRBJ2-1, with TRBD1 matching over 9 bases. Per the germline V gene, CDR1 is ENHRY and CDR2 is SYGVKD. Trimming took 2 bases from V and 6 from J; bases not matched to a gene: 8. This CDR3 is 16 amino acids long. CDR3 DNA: TGTGCCATCAGTGAGGGGGACAGGGTTCTAATCAATGAGCAGTTCTTC. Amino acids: CAISEGDRVLINEQFF.